These 25 T cell receptor beta chains were all obtained from the same sample, sequenced in a study of cytomegalovirus exposure and HLA in healthy donors. Primers included in the PCR were 60 Vbeta and 13 Jbeta primers. Data came from immunoSEQ multiplex PCR; TCRdb stores just in-frame clones and leaves some out. The sample includes under 100,000 clones, 76% of them seen just once. The sequencing sample was made of PBMCs. These receptors were taken from a man aged 35 to 55 in good health and CMV-seronegative.

The chain joins TRBV6-1 to TRBJ1-1, with a weak D call TRBD1 (6 bases). Germline loops: CDR1 MNHNS, CDR2 SASEGT. V lost 2 bases to trimming and J lost 11 bases, with 15 bases between them. CDR3 length equals 13 residues. In nucleotides, the CDR3 is TGTGCCAGCAGTGAAAACGGGAGGGACATGGCTTTCTTT. Protein product: CASSENGRDMAFF.

The chain joins TRBV10-3 to TRBJ2-2; 9 nucleotides match TRBD2. CDR1 and CDR2 (germline): ENHRY, SYGVKD. The CDR3 contains 17 residues. V shed 2 bases and J 0 bases; nucleotides not matched to a gene: 4. The CDR3 region is CAISEPQRGANTGELFF. The CDR3, as DNA: TGTGCCATCAGTGAGCCCCAGCGGGGGGCGAACACCGGGGAGCTGTTTTTT.

This clone was counted only a few times. V gene TRBV6-1 combines with J gene TRBJ2-3, with D tentatively TRBD2 (5 bases). The CDR3 sequence is 14 residues long. The V gene lost 7 bases and the J gene lost 0 bases, with 11 bases spanning the gap. Per germline, CDR1 MNHNS and CDR2 SASEGT. CDR3 protein: CASIWRASTDTQYF. The DNA for the CDR3 is TGTGCCAGCATCTGGCGGGCTAGCACAGATACGCAGTATTTT.

The chain is built from TRBV5-1 and TRBJ1-3; D not resolved. The CDR3 is 15 residues long. V dropped 2 bases and J dropped 4 bases, with 13 bases sitting between them. CDR1 is SGHRS, CDR2 YFSETQ, per germline. For the CDR3, the DNA is TGCGCCAGCAGCTTATCGTCCGGGTCCGGAAACACCATATATTTT. This gives the protein CASSLSSGSGNTIYF.

The CDR3 sequence: CASSVSTGGGYGYTF. CDR3 DNA sequence: TGTGCCAGCAGCGTGTCCACAGGGGGGGGCTATGGCTACACCTTC. The chain is built from TRBV9 and TRBJ1-2, with 8 bases that match TRBD1. This CDR3 region has 15 residues. Germline V gene data show CDR1 as SGDLS and CDR2 as YYNGEE. V lost 2 bases, J lost 4 bases, and 7 bases stayed unmatched.

The chain combines TRBV5-1 with TRBJ2-7; D is possibly TRBD1 (6 bases). V lost 4 bases, J lost 0 bases, and 14 bases lay in between. The CDR3 contains 15 residues. Per germline, CDR1 SGHRS and CDR2 YFSETQ. CDR3: CASSILPGASYEQYF. CDR3 nucleotides: TGCGCCAGCAGCATCCTTCCAGGGGCCTCCTACGAGCAGTACTTC. Together with reference TRBV5-1 and TRBJ2-7, the CDR3 gives the full variable domain: KAGVTQTPRYLIKTRGQQVTLSCSPISGHRSVSWYQQTPGQGLQFLFEYFSETQRNKGNFPGRFSGRQFSNSRSEMNVSTLELGDSALYLCASSILPGASYEQYFGPGTRLTVT.

The chain uses TRBV5-4 and TRBJ2-7; 9 nucleotides align to TRBD1. This CDR3 has 15 residues. The V and J ends lost 2 bases and 6 bases, in that order; junction bases with no gene match: 9. The germline V gene has CDR1 SGHNT and CDR2 YYREEE (reference sequence). CDR3 protein: CASSLPGQGSPEQYF. For the CDR3, the DNA is TGTGCCAGCAGCTTACCGGGACAGGGATCTCCCGAGCAGTACTTC.

The chain is built from TRBV7-3 and TRBJ2-2; 16 bases line up with TRBD2. The CDR3 length is 18 residues. With V trimmed by 2 bases and J by 6 bases, 6 bases remained unmatched. Germline-derived CDR1 and CDR2 are SGHTA and FQGTGA. CDR3 nucleotides: TGTGCCAGCAGCTTATCTGGGACTAGCGGGGGGGCCTCCGGGGAGCTGTTTTTT. This gives the protein CASSLSGTSGGASGELFF.

This chain connects TRBV11-1 to TRBJ2-7, with a possible D match to TRBD2 (6 bases). The CDR3 is 13 amino acids. The V end lost 5 bases, the J end lost 2 bases, and 10 bases lay between the germline ends. From germline, CDR1 is SGHAT and CDR2 FQDESV (reference sequence). This CDR3 is CASSGDSAYEQYF. The DNA for the CDR3 is TGTGCCAGCAGCGGGGACTCAGCCTACGAGCAGTACTTC. Full variable domain (missing parts from reference TRBV11-1 and TRBJ2-7): EAEVAQSPRYKITEKSQAVAFWCDPISGHATLYWYRQILGQGPELLVQFQDESVVDDSQLPKDRFSAERLKGVDSTLKIQPAELGDSAMYLCASSGDSAYEQYFGPGTRLTVT.

The V and J genes are TRBV27 and TRBJ1-5; 7 bases are a match to TRBD1. Germline loops: CDR1 MNHEY, CDR2 SMNVEV (reference sequence). J gave up 10 bases and V 7 bases, and 13 bases lay outside the gene matches. This CDR3 comprises 14 residues. CDR3 nucleotide sequence: TGTGCCAGCACCCTAAGACAGGGCGTCCCCCCCCAGCATTTT. Translating it yields CASTLRQGVPPQHF.

This sequence joins TRBV5-5 and TRBJ2-7, with 7 bases aligning to TRBD1. Germline lookup yields CDR1 SGHKS and CDR2 YYEKEE (reference sequence). V shed 3 bases and J 5 bases; nucleotides not matched to a gene: 11. This CDR3 region has 15 residues. CDR3 in DNA: TGTGCCAGCAGCTACCCGGGACAGCCCGCCAACGAGCAGTACTTC. This codes for CASSYPGQPANEQYF.

The rearrangement uses TRBV4-1 and TRBJ2-5, with 7 bases that match TRBD2. The J call is in doubt because the DNA end fits TRBJ2-7 better. Germline CDR1 reads MGHRA; CDR2 reads YSYEKL. There are 16 residues in the CDR3. CDR3 protein: CASSQADRGGADEQYF. In DNA form, the CDR3 reads TGCGCCAGCAGCCAAGCGGATCGCGGGGGTGCGGACGAGCAGTACTTC.

V and J are TRBV4-2 and TRBJ1-2; possible D gene TRBD1, 6 bases. The CDR3 is made up of 16 amino acids. Trimming removed 1 base from V and 1 base from J, with 13 bases in between. Germline CDR1 LGHNA, CDR2 YNFKEQ. CDR3 coding DNA: TGTGCCAGCAGCCAAGCCCAGGGGCGTTTTAACTATGGCTACACCTTC. Its protein is CASSQAQGRFNYGYTF.

This chain joins TRBV9 and TRBJ1-3; weak D call: TRBD1 (5 bases). V was shortened by 0 bases and J by 1 base, with 11 bases between the two germline ends. Germline V lookup: CDR1 SGDLS, CDR2 YYNGEE. The CDR3 runs 16 residues. The CDR3 here is CASSVVAGASGNTIYF. CDR3 bases: TGTGCCAGCAGCGTAGTTGCTGGGGCGTCTGGAAACACCATATATTTT.

V usage is TRBV11-2 and J usage is TRBJ1-1; D not certain. Germline V gene lookup returns CDR1 SGHAT and CDR2 FQNNGV. The CDR3 is made up of 14 amino acids. Deletions cut 3 bases from V and 1 base from J, with 9 bases between. CDR3 in amino acids: CASSFRQGNTEAFF. CDR3 DNA: TGTGCCAGCAGCTTTCGACAAGGGAACACTGAAGCTTTCTTT.

This rearrangement joins TRBV5-5 to TRBJ1-6, with D perhaps matching TRBD1 (6 bases). The germline V and J ends were trimmed by 5 bases and 7 bases, with 31 bases remaining between them. Germline CDR1 is SGHKS and CDR2 is YYEKEE (reference sequence). This CDR3 is built from 20 residues. CDR3 sequence: CASRPRTPDRTEKGNSPLHF. Here the CDR3 DNA reads TGTGCCAGCAGACCGAGGACCCCGGACAGAACTGAAAAAGGGAATTCACCCCTCCACTTT.

In nucleotides, the CDR3 is TGTGCCAGTGGACAGGGACCTGAAGCTTTCTTT. Its protein product is CASGQGPEAFF. V usage is TRBV19 and J usage is TRBJ1-1; 8 positions agree with TRBD1. Germline CDR1 and CDR2: LNHDA and SQIVND (reference sequence). This CDR3 spans 11 amino acids. Unmatched junction bases numbered 2, after V lost 8 bases and J lost 6 bases. Filled out from reference TRBV19 and TRBJ1-1, the complete variable domain reads DGGITQSPKYLFRKEGQNVTLSCEQNLNHDAMYWYRQDPGQGLRLIYYSQIVNDFQKGDIAEGYSVSREKKESFPLTVTSAQKNPTAFYLCASGQGPEAFFGQGTRLTVV.

This sequence joins TRBV4-3 and TRBJ2-7; perhaps TRBD2 as D (7 bases). Germline loops: CDR1 LGHNA, CDR2 YSLEER. Trimming removed 0 bases from V and 5 bases from J, with 14 bases in between. The CDR3 length is 15 residues. CDR3 amino acids: CASSQDRGAGDEQYF. Written as DNA, the CDR3 is TGCGCCAGCAGCCAAGATCGGGGGGCTGGGGACGAGCAGTACTTC.

The chain has TRBV27 and TRBJ1-2; 8 nucleotides match TRBD1. The CDR3 runs 16 residues. From germline, CDR1 is MNHEY and CDR2 SMNVEV (reference sequence). V was pared by 4 bases and J by 1 base, with 8 bases of the junction left unmatched. The CDR3, as DNA: TGTGCCAGCAGTTCCCGGGACAGGATTTTTAACTATGGCTACACCTTC. This gives the protein CASSSRDRIFNYGYTF.

The chain uses TRBV5-4 and TRBJ2-7, with 8 nucleotides matching TRBD2. The V gene's germline CDR1 is SGHNT and CDR2 YYREEE (reference sequence). The ends lost 4 bases at V and 1 base at J; junction bases unmatched: 1. The length of the CDR3 is 13 residues. Written as DNA, the CDR3 is TGTGCCAGCAGCCCTAGCGGGTCCTACGAGCAGTACTTC. Translated: CASSPSGSYEQYF.

The V call is TRBV6-5, the J call TRBJ1-2; D not certain. The CDR3 is made up of 16 amino acids. V gave up 2 bases and J gave up 0 bases, with 13 bases separating them. Germline lookup yields CDR1 MNHEY and CDR2 SVGAGI. The CDR3 sequence: CASSYVHRRANYGYTF. CDR3 coding DNA: TGTGCCAGCAGTTACGTCCATCGGAGAGCTAACTATGGCTACACCTTC.

This clone showed up just a few times. The chain has TRBV27 and TRBJ1-3; D gene uncertain. V lost 5 bases and J lost 3, with 14 bases in between. The CDR3 consists of 15 residues. Germline lookup yields CDR1 MNHEY and CDR2 SMNVEV (reference sequence). The CDR3 region has the DNA TGTGCCAGCAGTCGCCATGGAGGTGGTGGAAACACCATATATTTT. As protein: CASSRHGGGGNTIYF.

The chain recombines TRBV2 with TRBJ1-5; D not certain. CDR1 is SNHLY, CDR2 FYNNEI, per germline. The CDR3 is made up of 13 amino acids. Trimming shortened V by 4 bases and J by 15 bases, and 19 bases separated the two germline ends. CDR3 protein: CASSALREILGHF. CDR3 coding DNA: TGTGCCAGCAGTGCTCTACGGGAGATCCTCGGGCATTTT.

The J gene is TRBJ2-3, the V gene TRBV7-8, with D tentatively TRBD2 (5 bases). Trimming took 5 bases from V and 0 from J, leaving 9 bases between them. CDR1 SGHVS and CDR2 FQNEAQ come from the germline V gene. The CDR3 runs to 14 residues. This chain's CDR3 is CASSRGRSTDTQYF. CDR3 bases: TGTGCCAGCAGCCGCGGGCGGAGCACAGATACGCAGTATTTT. Full variable domain (rest looked up from reference TRBV7-8 and TRBJ2-3): GAGVSQSPRYKVAKRGQDVALRCDPISGHVSLFWYQQALGQGPEFLTYFQNEAQLDKSGLPSDRFFAERPEGSVSTLKIQRTQQEDSAVYLCASSRGRSTDTQYFGPGTRLTVL.

The chain carries TRBV4-1 and TRBJ2-7, with TRBD1 as a possible D gene (5 bases). Trimming took 4 bases from V and 0 from J, leaving 13 bases between them. The CDR3 has 15 residues. Germline V gives CDR1 MGHRA, CDR2 YSYEKL. The CDR3 DNA is TGCGCCAGCAGCCGTAGCCAGGGCTACTCCTACGAGCAGTACTTC. This gives the protein CASSRSQGYSYEQYF.